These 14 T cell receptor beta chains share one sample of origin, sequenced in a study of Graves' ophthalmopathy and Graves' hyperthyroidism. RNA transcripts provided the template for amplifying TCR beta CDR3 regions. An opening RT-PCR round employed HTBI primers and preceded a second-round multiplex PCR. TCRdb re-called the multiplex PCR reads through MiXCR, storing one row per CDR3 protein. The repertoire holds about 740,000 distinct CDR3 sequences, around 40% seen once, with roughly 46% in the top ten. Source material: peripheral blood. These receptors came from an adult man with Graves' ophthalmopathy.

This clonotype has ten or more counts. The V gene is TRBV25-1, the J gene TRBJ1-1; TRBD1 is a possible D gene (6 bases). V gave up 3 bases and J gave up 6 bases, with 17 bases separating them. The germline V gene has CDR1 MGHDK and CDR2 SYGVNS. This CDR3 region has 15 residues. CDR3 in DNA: TGTGCCAGCAGTGAGGGGGCCAGGGCTCTCGCTGAAGCTTTCTTT. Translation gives CASSEGARALAEAFF.

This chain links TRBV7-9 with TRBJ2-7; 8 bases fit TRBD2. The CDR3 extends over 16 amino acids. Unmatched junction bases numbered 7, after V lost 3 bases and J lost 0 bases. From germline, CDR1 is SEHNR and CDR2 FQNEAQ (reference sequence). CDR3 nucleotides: TGTGCCAGCAGCTTCTCCGGGGGGGAGGGCTCCTACGAGCAGTACTTC. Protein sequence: CASSFSGGEGSYEQYF.

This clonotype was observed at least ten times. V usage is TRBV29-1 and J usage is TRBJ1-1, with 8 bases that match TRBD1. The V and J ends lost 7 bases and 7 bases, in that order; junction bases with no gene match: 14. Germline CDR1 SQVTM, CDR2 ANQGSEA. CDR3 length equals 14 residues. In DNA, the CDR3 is TGCAGCGCCAGAACCGGACAGGGAGGCGTTGAAGCTTTCTTT. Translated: CSARTGQGGVEAFF.

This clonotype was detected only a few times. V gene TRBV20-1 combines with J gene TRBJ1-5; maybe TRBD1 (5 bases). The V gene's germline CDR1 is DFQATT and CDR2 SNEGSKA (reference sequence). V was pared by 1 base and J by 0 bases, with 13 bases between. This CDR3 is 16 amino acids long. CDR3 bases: TGCAGTGCTAGAGGAGGGGACGATGGTAGCAATCAGCCCCAGCATTTT. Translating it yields CSARGGDDGSNQPQHF.

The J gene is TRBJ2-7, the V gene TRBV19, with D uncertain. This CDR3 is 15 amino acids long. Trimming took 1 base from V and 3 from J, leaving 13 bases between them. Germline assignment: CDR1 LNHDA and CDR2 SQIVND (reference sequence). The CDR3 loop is CASSIGKGRVYEQYF. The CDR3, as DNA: TGTGCCAGTAGTATAGGTAAGGGTAGGGTCTACGAGCAGTACTTC.

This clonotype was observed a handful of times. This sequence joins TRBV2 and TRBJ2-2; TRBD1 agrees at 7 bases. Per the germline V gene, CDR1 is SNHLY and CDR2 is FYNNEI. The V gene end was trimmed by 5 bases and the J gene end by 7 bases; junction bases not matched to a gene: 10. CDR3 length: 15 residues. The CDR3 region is CASSKTGNGDGELFF. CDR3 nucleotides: TGTGCCAGCAGTAAGACAGGGAATGGCGACGGGGAGCTGTTTTTT.

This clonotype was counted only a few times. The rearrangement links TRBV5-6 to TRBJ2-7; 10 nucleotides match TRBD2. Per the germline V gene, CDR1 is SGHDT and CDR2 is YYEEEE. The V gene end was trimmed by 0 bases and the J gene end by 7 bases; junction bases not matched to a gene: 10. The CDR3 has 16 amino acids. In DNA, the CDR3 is TGTGCCAGCAGCTTGGAAGTATCTAGCGGGAGAGGGGAGCAGTACTTC. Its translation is CASSLEVSSGRGEQYF.

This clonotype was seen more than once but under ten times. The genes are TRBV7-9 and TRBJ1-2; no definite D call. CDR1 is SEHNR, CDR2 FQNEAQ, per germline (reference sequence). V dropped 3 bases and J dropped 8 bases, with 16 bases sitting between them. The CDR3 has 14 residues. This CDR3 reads CASSLMGNFEGYTF. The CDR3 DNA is TGTGCCAGCAGCTTGATGGGGAACTTCGAAGGCTACACCTTC.

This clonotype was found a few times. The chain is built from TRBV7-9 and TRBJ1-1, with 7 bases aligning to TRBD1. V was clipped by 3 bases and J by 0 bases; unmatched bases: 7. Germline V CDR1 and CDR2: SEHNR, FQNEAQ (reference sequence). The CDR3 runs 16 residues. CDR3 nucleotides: TGTGCCAGCAGCTTGAGATCCAGGGGGATGAACACTGAAGCTTTCTTT. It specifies CASSLRSRGMNTEAFF.

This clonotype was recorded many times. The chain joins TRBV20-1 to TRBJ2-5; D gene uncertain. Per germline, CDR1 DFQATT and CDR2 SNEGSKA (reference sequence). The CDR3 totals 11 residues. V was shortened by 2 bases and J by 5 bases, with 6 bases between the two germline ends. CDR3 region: CSARRRETQYF. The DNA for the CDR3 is TGCAGTGCTAGAAGACGTGAGACCCAGTACTTC.

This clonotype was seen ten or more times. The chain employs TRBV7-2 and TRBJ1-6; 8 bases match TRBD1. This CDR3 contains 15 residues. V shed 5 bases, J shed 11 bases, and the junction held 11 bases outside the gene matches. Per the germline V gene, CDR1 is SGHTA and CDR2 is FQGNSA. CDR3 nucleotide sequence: TGTGCCAGCAGCACCGGACAGGGTTTCTTCACACCCCTCCACTTT. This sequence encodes CASSTGQGFFTPLHF.

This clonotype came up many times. CDR3 sequence: CSAYSGGVYEQYF. CDR3 DNA: TGCAGCGCTTATAGCGGGGGGGTCTACGAGCAGTACTTC. The chain uses TRBV29-1 and TRBJ2-7; 11 nucleotides align to TRBD2. Trimming at V came to 7 bases and at J to 3 bases, leaving 5 bases not matched to a gene. CDR3 length equals 13 residues. Germline CDR1 and CDR2: SQVTM and ANQGSEA.

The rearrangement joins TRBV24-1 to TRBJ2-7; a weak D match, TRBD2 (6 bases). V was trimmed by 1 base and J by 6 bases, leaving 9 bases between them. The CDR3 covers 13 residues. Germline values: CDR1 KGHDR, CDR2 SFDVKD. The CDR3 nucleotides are TGTGCCACCAGTGATTTTGGAGGGCCCGAGCAGTACTTC. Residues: CATSDFGGPEQYF.

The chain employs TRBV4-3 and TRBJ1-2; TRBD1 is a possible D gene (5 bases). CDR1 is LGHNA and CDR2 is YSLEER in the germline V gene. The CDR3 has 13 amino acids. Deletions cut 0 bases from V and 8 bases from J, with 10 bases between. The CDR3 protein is CASSQDRGEGYTF. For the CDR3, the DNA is TGCGCCAGCAGCCAAGATCGAGGGGAAGGCTACACCTTC.